This TCR beta chain was identified in a study of CD8+ T cells in alopecia areata. Study-wide context: Tofacitinib was given for 6 to 18 months, then stopped for 6 months.

RNA, once extracted, was reverse transcribed into cDNA for use as the sequencing template. The method was immunoSEQ multiplex PCR; TCRdb's version includes in-frame clones alone and lacks a portion of them. The table records roughly 150,000 clones, about 60% of them present only once. CDR3 size: 14 residues. Trimming removed 4 bases at V and 3 bases at J, with 9 bases between. CDR1 SGHTA and CDR2 FQGNSA come from the germline V gene. The rearrangement uses TRBV7-2 and TRBJ1-4, with a weak D call TRBD1 (5 bases). This clonotype was sampled from a human donor with alopecia areata. The specimen was CD4+ T cells sorted from blood, collected at week 0. As DNA, the CDR3 is TGTGCCAGCAGCTCCAGGGAAGCTAATGAAAAACTGTTTTTT. Its protein product is CASSSREANEKLFF.